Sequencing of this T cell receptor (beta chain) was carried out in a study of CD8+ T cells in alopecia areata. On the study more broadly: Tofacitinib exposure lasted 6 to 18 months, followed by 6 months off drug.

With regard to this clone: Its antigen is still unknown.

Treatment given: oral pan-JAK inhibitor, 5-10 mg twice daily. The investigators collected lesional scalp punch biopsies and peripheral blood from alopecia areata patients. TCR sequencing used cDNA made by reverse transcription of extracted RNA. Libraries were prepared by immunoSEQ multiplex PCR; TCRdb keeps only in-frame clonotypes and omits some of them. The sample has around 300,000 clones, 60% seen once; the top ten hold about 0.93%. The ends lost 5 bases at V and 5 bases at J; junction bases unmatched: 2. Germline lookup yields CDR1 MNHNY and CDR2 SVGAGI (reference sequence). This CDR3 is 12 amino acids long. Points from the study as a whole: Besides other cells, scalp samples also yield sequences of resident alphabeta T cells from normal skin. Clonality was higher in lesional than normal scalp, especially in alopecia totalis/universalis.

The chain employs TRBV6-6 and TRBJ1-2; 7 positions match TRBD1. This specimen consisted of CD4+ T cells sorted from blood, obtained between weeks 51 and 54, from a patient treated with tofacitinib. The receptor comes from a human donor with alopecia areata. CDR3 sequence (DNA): TGTGCCAGCAGTGACAGGGCTTATGGCTACACCTTC. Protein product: CASSDRAYGYTF.